The present entry profiles one T cell receptor (beta chain) with its context. The V end lost 3 bases, the J end lost 2 bases, and 10 bases lay between the germline ends. Germline V gene data show CDR1 as LGHNA and CDR2 as YSLEER. The CDR3 length is 15 residues. TCRdb used MiXCR to reprocess the RT-PCR reads, holding one entry per CDR3 protein. The repertoire has fewer than 800,000 distinct CDR3 sequences, 12% to 15% of them found once; the top ten carry roughly 3.6%. Sequenced material: memory CD4+ T cells from blood. J is TRBJ2-2 and V is TRBV4-3; no reliable D call. The sequence was obtained from a female donor in good health, serving as a healthy control. Written as DNA, the CDR3 is TGCGCCAGCAGCCAGCCCGACATTAACACCGGGGAGCTGTTTTTT. Residues: CASSQPDINTGELFF.